This TCR beta chain was identified in a study of PD-1 blockade in classical Hodgkin lymphoma. The repertoire was sequenced with immunoSEQ multiplex PCR; TCRdb's copy has only in-frame clones and lacks some. The sample contains approximately 44,000 clones, more than 70% of which appear only once. Study outcomes and limitations: Newly diagnosed patients were reported to exhibit reduced baseline TCR diversity relative to healthy donors. Excluded were patients who started nivolumab under 1 year after ASCT, a group that had lower diversity.

Germline loops: CDR1 SGHTA, CDR2 FQGTGA. The CDR3 loop spans 14 amino acids. V lost 5 bases and J 10 bases, leaving 18 bases between the germline ends. Every patient was affected by relapse after autologous stem cell transplantation, while exposure to brentuximab vedotin was not uniform. In regard to this clone: Its antigen is undetermined.

This TCR derives from a human donor with classical Hodgkin lymphoma. Sequences were derived from peripheral blood mononuclear cells (PBMCs), sampled at baseline. The V gene is TRBV7-3, the J gene TRBJ2-1; D tentatively fits TRBD1 or TRBD2 (5 bases each). CDR3 nucleotides: TGTGCCAGCAGCCGACAGCCCGGCAGAGGGGAGCAGTTCTTC. This translates into CASSRQPGRGEQFF.